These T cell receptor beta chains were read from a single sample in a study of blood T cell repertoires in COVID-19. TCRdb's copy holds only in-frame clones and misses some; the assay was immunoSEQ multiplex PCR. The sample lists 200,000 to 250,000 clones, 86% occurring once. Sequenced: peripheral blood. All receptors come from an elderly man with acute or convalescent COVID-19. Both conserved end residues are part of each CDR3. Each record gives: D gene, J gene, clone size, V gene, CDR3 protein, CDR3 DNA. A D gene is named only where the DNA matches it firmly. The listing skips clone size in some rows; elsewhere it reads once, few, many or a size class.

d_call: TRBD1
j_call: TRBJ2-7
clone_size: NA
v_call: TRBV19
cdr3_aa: CASSSHTGAEQYF
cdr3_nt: TGTGCCAGTAGTTCCCATACAGGGGCCGAGCAGTACTTC

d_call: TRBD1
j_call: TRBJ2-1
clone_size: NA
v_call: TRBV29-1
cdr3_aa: CSLGTGVAYNEQFF
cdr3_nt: TGCAGCTTGGGGACAGGGGTTGCCTACAATGAGCAGTTCTTC

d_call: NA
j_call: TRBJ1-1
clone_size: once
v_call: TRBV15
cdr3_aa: CATSSGQMNTEAFF
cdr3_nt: TGTGCCACCAGCAGTGGACAGATGAACACTGAAGCTTTCTTT

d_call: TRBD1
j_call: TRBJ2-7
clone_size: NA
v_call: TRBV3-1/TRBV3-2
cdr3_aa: CASSQTTPSGTGFYEQYF
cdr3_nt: TGTGCCAGCAGCCAAACCACTCCTTCCGGGACAGGGTTCTACGAGCAGTACTTC

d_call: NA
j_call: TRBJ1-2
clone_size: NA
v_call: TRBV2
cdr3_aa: CASSEARGDGYTF
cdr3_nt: TGTGCCAGCAGTGAAGCGCGGGGCGATGGCTACACCTTC

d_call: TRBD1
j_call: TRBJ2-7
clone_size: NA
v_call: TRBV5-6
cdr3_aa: CASSLGTGGEQYF
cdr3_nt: TGTGCCAGCAGCCTCGGGACAGGGGGCGAGCAGTACTTC

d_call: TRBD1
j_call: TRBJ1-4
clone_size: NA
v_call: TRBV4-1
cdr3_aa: CASSQDEGQGNEKLFF
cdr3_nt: TGCGCCAGCAGCCAAGATGAGGGACAGGGTAATGAAAAACTGTTTTTT

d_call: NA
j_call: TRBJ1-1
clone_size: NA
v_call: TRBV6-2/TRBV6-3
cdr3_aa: CASSYQGGGAGEAFF
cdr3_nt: TGTGCCAGCAGTTACCAGGGTGGGGGGGCCGGTGAAGCTTTCTTT

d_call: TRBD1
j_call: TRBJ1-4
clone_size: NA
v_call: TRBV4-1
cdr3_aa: CASSQEGTGAEKLFF
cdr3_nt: TGCGCCAGCAGCCAAGAAGGGACAGGGGCGGAAAAACTGTTTTTT

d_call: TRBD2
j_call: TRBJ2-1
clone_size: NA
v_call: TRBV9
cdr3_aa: CASSGKTSGRNEQFF
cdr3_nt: TGTGCCAGCAGCGGAAAGACTAGCGGGAGGAATGAGCAGTTCTTC

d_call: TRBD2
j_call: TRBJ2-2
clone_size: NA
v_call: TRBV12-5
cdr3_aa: CASGLWTSGAGELFF
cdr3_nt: TGTGCTAGTGGCCTATGGACTAGCGGGGCCGGGGAGCTGTTTTTT

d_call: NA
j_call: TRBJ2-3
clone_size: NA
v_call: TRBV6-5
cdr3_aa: CASSYSAGRTTDTQYF
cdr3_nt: TGTGCCAGCAGTTACTCAGCGGGCAGAACCACAGATACGCAGTATTTT

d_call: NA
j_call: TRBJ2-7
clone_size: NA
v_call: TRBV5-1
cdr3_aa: CASSLQGGEQYF
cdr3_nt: TGCGCCAGCAGCTTGCAGGGTGGCGAGCAGTACTTC

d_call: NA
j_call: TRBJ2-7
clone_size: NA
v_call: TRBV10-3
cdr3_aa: CAIRGTGEDYYEQYF
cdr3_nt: TGTGCCATCAGGGGGACGGGGGAAGATTACTACGAGCAGTACTTC

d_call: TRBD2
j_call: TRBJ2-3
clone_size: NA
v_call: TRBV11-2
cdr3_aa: CASSGVLAGGPTDTQYF
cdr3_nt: TGTGCCAGCAGCGGGGTCCTAGCGGGGGGTCCCACAGATACGCAGTATTTT

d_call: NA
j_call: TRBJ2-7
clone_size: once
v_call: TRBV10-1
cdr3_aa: CASSQAGPSYEQYF
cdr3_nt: TGCGCCAGCAGTCAGGCAGGCCCATCCTACGAGCAGTACTTC

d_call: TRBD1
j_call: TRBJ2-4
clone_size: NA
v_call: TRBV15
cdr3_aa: CATSSGQGRDIQYF
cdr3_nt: TGTGCCACCAGCAGCGGACAGGGAAGGGACATTCAGTACTTC

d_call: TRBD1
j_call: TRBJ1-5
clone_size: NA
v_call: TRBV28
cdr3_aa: CASMRLGTGTNQPQHF
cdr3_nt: TGTGCCAGTATGAGACTCGGGACAGGGACTAATCAGCCCCAGCATTTT

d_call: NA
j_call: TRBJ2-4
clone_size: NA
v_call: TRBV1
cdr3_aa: CTSSRASGSRTKNIQYF
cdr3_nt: TGCACCAGCAGCCGGGCTAGCGGGAGTCGTACCAAAAACATTCAGTACTTC

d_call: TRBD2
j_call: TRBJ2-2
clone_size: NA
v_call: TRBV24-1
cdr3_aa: CATSDSLGLAGELFF
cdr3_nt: TGTGCCACCAGTGATTCCCTGGGACTAGCCGGGGAGCTGTTTTTT

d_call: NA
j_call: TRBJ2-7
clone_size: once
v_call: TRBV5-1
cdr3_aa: CASSLAAGTGVNF
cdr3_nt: TGCGCCAGCAGCTTGGCCGCAGGGACGGGGGTAAACTTC

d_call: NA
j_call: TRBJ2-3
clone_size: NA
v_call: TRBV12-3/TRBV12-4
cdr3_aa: CASSLRTVTQYF
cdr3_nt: TGTGCCAGCAGTTTGCGGACAGTAACGCAGTATTTT

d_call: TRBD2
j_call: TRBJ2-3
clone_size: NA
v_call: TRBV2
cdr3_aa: CASSEPGLAGDGTDTQYF
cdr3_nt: TGTGCCAGCAGTGAACCCGGACTAGCGGGAGATGGCACAGATACGCAGTATTTT

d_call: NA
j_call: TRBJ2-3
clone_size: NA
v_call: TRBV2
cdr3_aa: CASSEGAGDTQYF
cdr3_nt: TGTGCCAGCAGTGAAGGGGCTGGAGATACGCAGTATTTT

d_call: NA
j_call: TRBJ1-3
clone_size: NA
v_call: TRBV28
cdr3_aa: CASSSDWLSGNTIYF
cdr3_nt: TGTGCCAGCAGTTCTGATTGGCTCTCTGGAAACACCATATATTTT

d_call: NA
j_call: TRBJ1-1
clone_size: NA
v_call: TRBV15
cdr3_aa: CATSRAQAEAFF
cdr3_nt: TGTGCCACCAGCAGAGCCCAGGCAGAAGCTTTCTTT

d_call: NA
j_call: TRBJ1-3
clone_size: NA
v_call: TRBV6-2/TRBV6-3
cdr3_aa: CASSYIGEGVSGNTIYF
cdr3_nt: TGTGCCAGCAGTTACATCGGGGAGGGGGTCTCTGGAAACACCATATATTTT

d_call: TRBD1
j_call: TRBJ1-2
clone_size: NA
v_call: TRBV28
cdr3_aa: CASRPTGEHYGYTF
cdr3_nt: TGTGCCAGCAGACCCACAGGGGAACACTATGGCTACACCTTC

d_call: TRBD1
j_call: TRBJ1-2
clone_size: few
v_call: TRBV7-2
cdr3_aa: CASSPTLGQGDRNYGYTF
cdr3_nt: TGTGCCAGCAGCCCGACCTTAGGACAGGGTGATCGGAACTATGGCTACACCTTC

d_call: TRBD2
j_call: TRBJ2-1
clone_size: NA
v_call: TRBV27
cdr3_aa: CASTPGLAGGSNEQFF
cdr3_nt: TGTGCCAGCACCCCAGGTCTAGCGGGAGGGAGCAATGAGCAGTTCTTC

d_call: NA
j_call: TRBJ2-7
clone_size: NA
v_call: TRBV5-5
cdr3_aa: CASSLGWGNEQYF
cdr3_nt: TGTGCCAGCAGCTTGGGTTGGGGCAACGAGCAGTACTTC

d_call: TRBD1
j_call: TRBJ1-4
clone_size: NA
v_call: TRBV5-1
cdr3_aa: CASSLGQGAATNEKLFF
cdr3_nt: TGCGCCAGCAGCTTAGGACAGGGGGCGGCGACTAATGAAAAACTGTTTTTT

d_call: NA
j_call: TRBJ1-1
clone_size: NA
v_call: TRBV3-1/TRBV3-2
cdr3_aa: CASSQVSRAEAFF
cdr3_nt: TGTGCCAGCAGCCAAGTGAGCAGGGCGGAAGCTTTCTTT